Sequencing of this T cell receptor (beta chain) was carried out in a study of shared clonotypes between healthy human individuals. Study-level findings and limits: Naive subsets tended to show greater estimated richness than memory subsets. Several donors shared about 5% of their naive CD4 clonotypes.

The ends were cut back, 6 bases at V and 5 bases at J, with 14 bases in the middle. The CDR3 has 13 residues. Germline V lookup: CDR1 WNHNN, CDR2 SYGVQD (reference sequence). Naive CD8 cells comprised CD45RO-negative, CCR7-positively selected cells, excluding terminally differentiated effector memory CD45RA+ cells. All donors were healthy HIV-negative adults lacking recent acute infections or vaccinations. Caucasian adults residing in Nashville, Tennessee made up all the donors. Profiling relied on immunoSEQ multiplex PCR, and the TCRdb table lists in-frame clones only, not all of them. The sample lists over 800,000 clones, almost 95% seen once, with approximately 25% in the top ten. Note on this clone: The antigen is unknown.

The TCR was taken from a young man in good health. The V and J genes are TRBV10-1 and TRBJ2-7; no clear D. Sequenced material: naive CD8+ T cells sorted from blood. CDR3 sequence: CASSETPMDEQYF. DNA for the CDR3: TGCGCCAGCAGCGAGACCCCAATGGACGAGCAGTACTTC.